The 30 T cell receptor beta chains given below trace back to one sample, sequenced in a study of regulatory T cells in long-lasting Graves disease (dated by TCRdb to the early 2020s). Library generation was performed with multiplex PCR. Sequencing instrument: Illumina HiSeq 4000. TCR beta libraries were built with iRepertoire HTBI primers and Arm-PCR amplification of CDR3 regions. TCRdb handled the public reads itself, with Q25 trimming in fastp and clone calling in MiXCR, and kept productive beta chains. Each CDR3 protein gets just one entry, which takes the most common genes and DNA from the rows behind it. This sample is represented by 350,000 to 500,000 distinct CDR3 sequences; 21% of them were singletons. Around an eighth of the sample is in the top ten clones. The time point label of this sample denotes: persistent/refractory GD, antithyroid drugs over 5 years with positive TRAb. For both TCR sequencing and RNA sequencing, RNA was extracted from PBMCs in TRIzol.

The sample was peripheral blood mononuclear cells (PBMCs), taken when the disease was refractory, from a patient treated with antithyroid drugs. The receptors derive from a female donor with Graves disease.

This clonotype was recorded many times. The gene calls are TRBV11-2 and TRBJ2-5; 7 bases match TRBD2. The V gene's germline CDR1 is SGHAT and CDR2 FQNNGV. Trimming cost V 5 bases and J 5 bases; bases outside gene matches: 8. This CDR3 has 14 residues. The CDR3 bases are TGTGCCAGCAGCCTGCGGGGGATCGACGAGACCCAGTACTTC. This codes for CASSLRGIDETQYF.

CDR3: CASSLTRYSEAFF. For the CDR3, the DNA is TGTGCCAGCAGCTTGACCAGGTACTCTGAAGCTTTCTTT. This rearrangement joins TRBV5-5 to TRBJ1-1; no clear D. The CDR3 contains 13 residues. V was pared by 1 base and J by 6 bases, with 10 bases between. Germline CDR1 reads SGHKS; CDR2 reads YYEKEE (reference sequence).

Note on this clonotype: This probably arose from a read error, given a far larger clone one base away. The chain uses TRBV12-3 or TRBV12-4 and TRBJ1-4, with a weak D call TRBD1 (5 bases). V was pared by 6 bases and J by 10 bases, with 18 bases between. The CDR3 has 14 residues. The CDR3 protein is CASSLGHGHRKLFF. CDR3 nucleotides: TGTGCCAGCAGCCTCGGACATGGTCATCGAAAACTGTTTTTT.

This chain connects TRBV3-1 to TRBJ2-7, with 9 bases identical to TRBD2. After removal of 0 bases from V and 1 base from J, the junction contained 10 bases not matched to a gene. The CDR3 is 18 residues long. CDR1 and CDR2 (germline): LGHDT, YNNKEL (reference sequence). The CDR3 DNA is TGTGCCAGCAGCCAAGAGGCGACGGGCGGGAGGGAATCCTACGAGCAGTACTTC. Amino acid sequence: CASSQEATGGRESYEQYF.

This sequence joins TRBV6-1 and TRBJ1-1; 9 positions match TRBD1. The germline CDR1 and CDR2 sequences are MNHNS and SASEGT. This CDR3 is built from 14 residues. Trimming removed 6 bases from V and 5 bases from J; junction bases left unmatched: 7. DNA of the CDR3: TGTGCCAGCAGACCCGGACAGGGGTTTACTGAAGCTTTCTTT. Amino acids: CASRPGQGFTEAFF.

This clonotype has a count of ten or more. This rearrangement joins TRBV6-5 to TRBJ2-5; D unresolved. CDR1 is MNHEY, CDR2 SVGAGI, per germline. V dropped 0 bases and J dropped 1 base, with 9 bases sitting between them. The CDR3 has 15 amino acids. CDR3: CASSYSSLFQETQYF. DNA for the CDR3: TGTGCCAGCAGTTACTCGTCACTATTCCAAGAGACCCAGTACTTC.

Worth noting for this clonotype: The conserved phenylalanine or tryptophan is not found at the CDR3 terminus, so this likely reflects a read error. This chain uses TRBV7-2 with TRBJ2-2; 10 bases map to TRBD2. Trimming cost V 1 base and J 2 bases; bases outside gene matches: 13. The CDR3 consists of 20 residues. Germline V gene lookup returns CDR1 SGHTA and CDR2 FQGNSA. This CDR3 is CASSLVPFEREGGNTGELFY. The CDR3 coding sequence is TGTGCCAGCAGCTTAGTACCATTTGAGCGGGAGGGCGGAAACACCGGGGAGCTGTTTTAT.

In its sample, this clonotype was seen a few times. The genes are TRBV2 and TRBJ2-3, with 10 nucleotides matching TRBD2. Trimming removed 6 bases from V and 2 bases from J; junction bases left unmatched: 8. This CDR3 spans 16 amino acids. Germline lookup yields CDR1 SNHLY and CDR2 FYNNEI. The CDR3 here is CASRRGLAEPTDTQYF. In nucleotides, the CDR3 is TGTGCCAGCAGGCGAGGACTAGCGGAGCCCACAGATACGCAGTATTTT.

The V gene is TRBV20-1, the J gene TRBJ2-1; 11 bases line up with TRBD2. With V trimmed by 2 bases and J by 5 bases, 8 bases remained unmatched. This CDR3 spans 16 amino acids. Germline loops: CDR1 DFQATT, CDR2 SNEGSKA (reference sequence). In DNA, the CDR3 is TGCAGTGCTAGATCGAAACTAGCGGGAGCCCACAATGAGCAGTTCTTC. Amino acid sequence: CSARSKLAGAHNEQFF.

This chain links TRBV19 with TRBJ2-7; 7 bases are shared with TRBD1. The V gene end was trimmed by 2 bases and the J gene end by 4 bases; junction bases not matched to a gene: 5. Germline V lookup: CDR1 LNHDA, CDR2 SQIVND (reference sequence). This CDR3 comprises 14 residues. The DNA of the CDR3 is TGTGCCAGTAGTATAAGCAAGGGGGCTTACGAGCAGTACTTC. Protein sequence: CASSISKGAYEQYF.

This clonotype was recorded at least ten times. The rearrangement links TRBV7-8 to TRBJ1-4; D may be TRBD1 (6 bases). Germline V CDR1 and CDR2: SGHVS, FQNEAQ. V lost 1 base, J lost 0 bases, and 15 bases lay in between. This CDR3 comprises 18 residues. The DNA of the CDR3 is TGTGCCAGCAGCTTAGGGACAGCAGTTAGTGCAACTAATGAAAAACTGTTTTTT. It translates to CASSLGTAVSATNEKLFF.

This clonotype has a handful of counts. J is TRBJ2-5 and V is TRBV18; tentative D call: TRBD1 (6 bases). Per germline, CDR1 KGHSH and CDR2 LQKENI. Trimming took 4 bases from V and 4 from J, leaving 22 bases between them. This CDR3 spans 17 amino acids. The CDR3, as DNA: TGTGCCAGCTCACGAGAATTACCGGACAGATTGGGAGAGACCCAGTACTTC. This translates into CASSRELPDRLGETQYF.

This clonotype has only a few counts. The rearrangement joins TRBV19 to TRBJ2-7; maybe TRBD1 (6 bases). This CDR3 has 14 amino acids. From germline, CDR1 is LNHDA and CDR2 SQIVND (reference sequence). Between the trimmed V and J ends, which lost 5 bases and 2 bases, there was a span of 13 bases. DNA for the CDR3: TGTGCCAGTAGTGTCCACCGGGACACCTACGAGCAGTACTTC. It yields the protein CASSVHRDTYEQYF.

The rearrangement joins TRBV28 to TRBJ1-2; D possibly corresponds to TRBD1 (5 bases). Trimming took off 3 bases at V and 1 base at J, with 9 bases between the two ends. Per the germline V gene, CDR1 is MDHEN and CDR2 is SYDVKM. The CDR3 contains 14 residues. Written as DNA, the CDR3 is TGTGCCAGCAGTTTCTCGACAGATAACTATGGCTACACCTTC. Translating gives CASSFSTDNYGYTF.

This clonotype was counted ten times or more. This chain connects TRBV15 to TRBJ2-4, with D hard to call. Between the trimmed V and J ends, which lost 0 bases and 2 bases, there was a span of 5 bases. CDR1 is LNHNV, CDR2 YYDKDF, per germline (reference sequence). The CDR3 has 14 residues. The CDR3 is CATSRETPKNIQYF. The DNA of the CDR3 is TGTGCCACCAGCAGAGAGACTCCCAAAAACATTCAGTACTTC.

This chain joins TRBV18 and TRBJ1-1, with 8 bases matching TRBD1. The CDR3 is 15 residues long. The junction had 7 bases not matched to a gene; V was cut back by 1 base and J by 6 bases. CDR1 is KGHSH and CDR2 is LQKENI in the germline V gene. CDR3: CASSPRTGLFSEAFF. In nucleotides, the CDR3 is TGTGCCAGCTCACCACGGACAGGGCTATTCTCTGAAGCTTTCTTT.

This clonotype was counted many times. The J gene is TRBJ1-1, the V gene TRBV6-1; 7 positions agree with TRBD1. Per germline, CDR1 MNHNS and CDR2 SASEGT. V lost 6 bases, J lost 0 bases, and 13 bases stayed unmatched. CDR3 length: 17 amino acids. The CDR3 DNA is TGTGCCAGCAGAAAACAGGGGAGGTTCCTCATGAACACTGAAGCTTTCTTT. It specifies CASRKQGRFLMNTEAFF.

The sample holds a few counts of this clonotype. This chain connects TRBV19 to TRBJ2-7, with D perhaps matching TRBD2 (7 bases). The CDR3 contains 17 residues. Germline V gene data show CDR1 as LNHDA and CDR2 as SQIVND (reference sequence). V lost 5 bases and J lost 0, with 20 bases in between. The CDR3 protein is CASSPRAGAVSSYEQYF. CDR3 DNA sequence: TGTGCCAGTAGTCCTCGGGCGGGGGCGGTAAGCTCCTACGAGCAGTACTTC. The whole variable domain, filled in from reference TRBV19 and TRBJ2-7, reads DGGITQSPKYLFRKEGQNVTLSCEQNLNHDAMYWYRQDPGQGLRLIYYSQIVNDFQKGDIAEGYSVSREKKESFPLTVTSAQKNPTAFYLCASSPRAGAVSSYEQYFGPGTRLTVT.

The V call is TRBV28, the J call TRBJ2-7; 7 bases are shared with TRBD1. Losses at the gene ends were 1 base for V and 2 bases for J; bases not matched to a gene: 5. Germline V gives CDR1 MDHEN, CDR2 SYDVKM. The CDR3 spans 15 residues. The CDR3 sequence: CASSLSGTAPYEQYF. The CDR3 DNA sequence: TGTGCCAGCAGTTTATCCGGGACAGCCCCCTACGAGCAGTACTTC.

The rearrangement uses TRBV9 and TRBJ2-6, with 10 bases aligning to TRBD1. V shed 3 bases, J shed 0 bases, and the junction held 6 bases outside the gene matches. This CDR3 is 18 amino acids long. Germline assignment: CDR1 SGDLS and CDR2 YYNGEE. The CDR3 spells CASSGTGGISSGANVLTF. The CDR3 region has the DNA TGTGCCAGCAGCGGGACAGGGGGGATTAGCTCTGGGGCCAACGTCCTGACTTTC.

Many counts were recorded for this clonotype. The rearrangement uses TRBV12-3 or TRBV12-4 and TRBJ1-1; D gene uncertain. With 7 bases removed from V and 7 bases from J, the gap between germline ends came to 16 bases. The CDR3 consists of 13 residues. The CDR3 spells CASTKGDPGEAFF. The CDR3 coding sequence is TGTGCCAGCACCAAGGGAGACCCGGGTGAAGCTTTCTTT.

This clonotype showed up just a few times. J is TRBJ1-4 and V is TRBV7-9; TRBD1 aligns across 10 bases. Per the germline V gene, CDR1 is SEHNR and CDR2 is FQNEAQ (reference sequence). The trim removed 3 bases at V and 8 bases at J, leaving 3 bases unmatched. This CDR3 spans 14 amino acids. CDR3 sequence: CASSLGQGMEKLFF. CDR3 bases: TGTGCCAGCAGCTTGGGACAGGGGATGGAAAAACTGTTTTTT.

This chain uses TRBV4-2 with TRBJ2-2, with D possibly TRBD2 on 5 matching bases. Trimming removed 0 bases from V and 4 bases from J, with 15 bases in between. Germline values: CDR1 LGHNA, CDR2 YNFKEQ. The CDR3 loop spans 17 amino acids. CDR3 loop: CASSQDRAVWGTGELFF. CDR3 coding DNA: TGTGCCAGCAGCCAAGATAGAGCGGTTTGGGGCACCGGGGAGCTGTTTTTT.

This clonotype turned up a few times. The chain links TRBV18 to TRBJ2-7; D is uncertain. The germline V gene has CDR1 KGHSH and CDR2 LQKENI. The CDR3 is made up of 15 amino acids. Deletions cut 1 base from V and 0 bases from J, with 10 bases between. This chain's CDR3 is CASSPQDGYSYEQYF. CDR3 DNA: TGTGCCAGCTCACCACAGGACGGATACTCCTACGAGCAGTACTTC.

This clonotype was counted many times. This chain links TRBV28 with TRBJ2-7; 7 bases align to TRBD1. V lost 5 bases to trimming and J lost 3 bases; unmatched junction nucleotides: 4. Germline-derived CDR1 and CDR2 are MDHEN and SYDVKM. The CDR3 length is 13 residues. CDR3 sequence (DNA): TGTGCCAGCAGTCCCCGGGACAGCTACGAGCAGTACTTC. Translating gives CASSPRDSYEQYF.

This clonotype has only a few counts. The chain couples TRBV20-1 to TRBJ2-5, with 8 bases aligning to TRBD1. CDR3 length: 16 residues. Trimming removed 0 bases from V and 0 bases from J; junction bases left unmatched: 6. Germline CDR1 and CDR2: DFQATT and SNEGSKA (reference sequence). The CDR3 is CSARDIGTGNQETQYF. The DNA of the CDR3 is TGCAGTGCTAGAGATATTGGGACAGGCAACCAAGAGACCCAGTACTTC.

V usage is TRBV11-1 and J usage is TRBJ2-1; TRBD2 aligns across 8 bases. CDR3 length: 16 residues. After removal of 2 bases from V and 6 bases from J, the junction contained 9 bases not matched to a gene. Germline V gene lookup returns CDR1 SGHAT and CDR2 FQDESV (reference sequence). The CDR3 DNA sequence: TGTGCCAGCAGCTTAAAGGTAGCGGGGAATGCCAATGAGCAGTTCTTC. Protein sequence: CASSLKVAGNANEQFF.

The chain joins TRBV10-1 to TRBJ1-1; a weak D match, TRBD1 (5 bases). The CDR3 has 11 residues. In germline, CDR1 is WNHNN, CDR2 SYGVQD (reference sequence). V was cut by 6 bases and J by 8 bases, with 10 bases left in between. This CDR3 reads CASREGSEAFF. As DNA, the CDR3 is TGCGCCAGCAGGGAGGGGAGCGAAGCTTTCTTT.

This clonotype has only a few counts. One junction end disagrees with the germline gene, perhaps due to a read error. V usage is TRBV19 and J usage is TRBJ2-7; TRBD2 aligns across 8 bases. The CDR3 loop spans 14 amino acids. Germline V CDR1 and CDR2: LNHDA, SQIVND (reference sequence). The CDR3 DNA is TGTGCCAGTAGTCCTGGACTAGCTTCCTACGAGCAGTATTTC. Translation: CASSPGLASYEQYF.

The V call is TRBV9, the J call TRBJ1-1; D uncertain. There are 15 residues in the CDR3. V was trimmed by 0 bases and J by 0 bases, leaving 9 bases between them. The germline gives CDR1 SGDLS, CDR2 YYNGEE. CDR3 sequence (DNA): TGTGCCAGCAGCGTAGTTGGCACAATGAACACTGAAGCTTTCTTT. Its translation is CASSVVGTMNTEAFF.